The next 14 T cell receptor beta chains were all read from a single sample in a study of T cells after yellow fever vaccination. TCRdb re-derived calls from the 5' RACE reads in MiXCR, one entry per CDR3 protein. The sample lists some 340,000 distinct CDR3 sequences, around a tenth seen once, with about 3.3% in the top ten. The starting material was CD4+ T cells sorted from PBMCs, obtained 45 days after the yellow fever booster vaccination. These receptors were obtained from a young man who received the YFV17D yellow fever vaccine.

The V gene is TRBV7-9, the J gene TRBJ1-4; D is ambiguous. The V gene lost 3 bases and the J gene lost 8 bases, with 16 bases spanning the gap. The germline CDR1 and CDR2 sequences are SEHNR and FQNEAQ (reference sequence). There are 15 residues in the CDR3. The CDR3 sequence: CASSLVSEMGEKLFF. The CDR3 DNA sequence: TGTGCCAGCAGCTTGGTCAGCGAGATGGGGGAAAAACTGTTTTTT.

The J gene is TRBJ2-1, the V gene TRBV2; tentative D call: TRBD2 (5 bases). Trimming cost V 7 bases and J 3 bases, with 25 bases left between them. The germline V gene encodes CDR1 SNHLY and CDR2 FYNNEI. CDR3 size: 18 residues. This CDR3 is CASNTSPGGHNNYNEQFF. CDR3 bases: TGTGCCAGCAATACCTCCCCTGGCGGGCATAATAACTACAATGAGCAGTTCTTC.

This clonotype showed up just a few times. This rearrangement joins TRBV12-3 or TRBV12-4 to TRBJ1-5; a weak D match, TRBD1 (5 bases). The CDR3 totals 14 residues. The V gene lost 9 bases and the J gene lost 2 bases, with 14 bases spanning the gap. The CDR3 nucleotides are TGTGCCAGTGGGGGTGGCTCCGGCAATCAGCCCCAGCATTTT. Amino acid sequence: CASGGGSGNQPQHF.

J is TRBJ1-2 and V is TRBV12-3 or TRBV12-4; D gene uncertain. Trimming cost V 4 bases and J 8 bases, with 11 bases left between them. The CDR3 has 12 amino acids. DNA of the CDR3: TGTGCCAGCAGTTCCTACAGACAAGGCTACACCTTC. Its protein is CASSSYRQGYTF.

In its sample, this clonotype was seen many times. The chain couples TRBV5-1 to TRBJ2-5; tentative D call: TRBD2 (5 bases). Between the trimmed V and J ends, which lost 4 bases and 5 bases, there was a span of 12 bases. The CDR3 spans 13 residues. Per the germline V gene, CDR1 is SGHRS and CDR2 is YFSETQ. The CDR3 nucleotides read TGCGCCAGCAGCCCGCCGAGGGCTGAGACCCAGTACTTC. The encoded protein is CASSPPRAETQYF.

The rearrangement joins TRBV11-1 to TRBJ2-1; the D call may be TRBD1 or TRBD2 (6 bases each). The germline V gene has CDR1 SGHAT and CDR2 FQDESV (reference sequence). With 1 base removed from V and 2 bases from J, the gap between germline ends came to 12 bases. The length of the CDR3 is 16 residues. CDR3 protein: CASSLGRGSTYNEQFF. DNA of the CDR3: TGTGCCAGCAGCTTAGGGAGGGGGTCTACCTACAATGAGCAGTTCTTC.

This chain connects TRBV12-3 or TRBV12-4 to TRBJ2-2; weak D call: TRBD2 (6 bases). V shed 6 bases and J shed 9 bases, with 20 bases lying between them. The CDR3 spans 15 residues. The CDR3 here is CASRHPRDSGRELFF. The CDR3 region has the DNA TGTGCCAGCAGGCACCCGCGGGACTCCGGCCGGGAGCTGTTTTTT.

In this sample, this clonotype turned up many times. The chain is built from TRBV6-5 and TRBJ1-4, with unresolved D. Germline CDR1 is MNHEY and CDR2 is SVGAGI. CDR3 length: 13 residues. V dropped 2 bases and J dropped 6 bases, with 7 bases sitting between them. Here the CDR3 reads CASSYGLHEKLFF. CDR3 in DNA: TGTGCCAGCAGTTACGGGCTCCATGAAAAACTGTTTTTT.

The rearrangement joins TRBV29-1 to TRBJ2-3; 9 bases match TRBD1. Per the germline V gene, CDR1 is SQVTM and CDR2 is ANQGSEA. Losses at the gene ends were 4 bases for V and 4 bases for J; bases not matched to a gene: 3. CDR3 length: 13 amino acids. CDR3 residues: CSVGTGVPDTQYF. The CDR3, as DNA: TGCAGCGTTGGGACAGGGGTCCCAGATACGCAGTATTTT.

This clonotype has a handful of counts. The rearrangement uses TRBV12-3 or TRBV12-4 and TRBJ1-5; 10 bases agree with TRBD1. Trimming took 7 bases from V and 7 from J; bases not matched to a gene: 4. The CDR3 consists of 13 residues. This CDR3 reads CASKGTGDQPQHF. The CDR3 DNA sequence: TGTGCCAGCAAAGGGACAGGGGACCAGCCCCAGCATTTT.

This sequence joins TRBV7-9 and TRBJ1-2; 11 bases are shared with TRBD1. CDR1 and CDR2 from the germline V gene are SEHNR and FQNEAQ (reference sequence). V lost 1 base to trimming and J lost 6 bases; unmatched junction nucleotides: 4. The CDR3 is 15 amino acids. CDR3 DNA sequence: TGTGCCAGCAGCTTAGATTTGGGACAGGGGGATGGCTACACCTTC. Translation: CASSLDLGQGDGYTF.

The table lists this clonotype with a few counts. The rearrangement joins TRBV28 to TRBJ2-1, with D possibly matching TRBD2 (8 bases). V was shortened by 5 bases and J by 4 bases, with 18 bases between the two germline ends. The V gene's germline CDR1 is MDHEN and CDR2 SYDVKM. The CDR3 contains 16 residues. CDR3 DNA: TGTGCCAGCAGTCCTTCGGGAGGGGGCTTTTACAATGAGCAGTTCTTC. It yields the protein CASSPSGGGFYNEQFF.

There are a few counts of this clonotype. The chain links TRBV24-1 to TRBJ2-6; 7 bases line up with TRBD1. Germline loops: CDR1 KGHDR, CDR2 SFDVKD. V shed 4 bases and J 2 bases; nucleotides not matched to a gene: 4. The CDR3 runs to 16 residues. The CDR3, as DNA: TGTGCCACCAGTGAACCCGACAGGGCTGGGGCCAACGTCCTGACTTTC. This gives the protein CATSEPDRAGANVLTF.

The chain carries TRBV18 and TRBJ1-4, with unresolved D. Trimming removed 2 bases from V and 5 bases from J, with 9 bases in between. CDR3 length: 14 residues. Germline V gene data show CDR1 as KGHSH and CDR2 as LQKENI. The CDR3 reads CASSPLKGNEKLFF. The CDR3 coding sequence is TGTGCCAGCTCACCATTAAAAGGGAATGAAAAACTGTTTTTT.